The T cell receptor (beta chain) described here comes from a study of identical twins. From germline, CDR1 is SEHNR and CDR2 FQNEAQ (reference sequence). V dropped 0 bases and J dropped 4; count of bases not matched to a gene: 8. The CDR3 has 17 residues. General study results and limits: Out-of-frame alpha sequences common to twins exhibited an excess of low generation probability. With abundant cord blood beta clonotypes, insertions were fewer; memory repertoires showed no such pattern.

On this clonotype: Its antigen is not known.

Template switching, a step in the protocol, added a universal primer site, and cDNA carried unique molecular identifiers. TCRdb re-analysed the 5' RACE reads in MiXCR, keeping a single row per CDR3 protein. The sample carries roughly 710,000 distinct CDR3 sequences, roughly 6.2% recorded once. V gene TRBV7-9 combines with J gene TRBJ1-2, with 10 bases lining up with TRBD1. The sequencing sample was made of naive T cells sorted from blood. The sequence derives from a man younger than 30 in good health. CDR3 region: CASSLAGTGENGYGYTF. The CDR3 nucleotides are TGTGCCAGCAGCTTAGCCGGGACAGGGGAGAACGGCTATGGCTACACCTTC.